The rows below give T cell receptor beta chains drawn from one sample of a study of T cell repertoires in cytomegalovirus infection. No antigen is known for these receptors. TCRdb re-derived calls from the reads in MiXCR, one entry per CDR3 protein. Of roughly 570,000 distinct CDR3 sequences in the sample, around 40% were seen once. Material: cultured PBMCs, obtained from culture after CMV antigen stimulation. These receptors all stem from a human donor in good health (CMV status not recorded). Some clones in this sample may be carry-over from other donors' samples. The CDR3 runs from the conserved cysteine through the conserved F or W. Each record gives: D gene, J gene, clone size, V gene, CDR3 protein, CDR3 DNA. The D gene is left open where the match is weak. Where a row states a size, it is once, few, many or the class of an expanded clone; other rows omit it.

D gene: NA; J gene: TRBJ1-2; clone size: NA; V gene: TRBV19; CDR3 protein: CASSASGDGYGYTF; CDR3 DNA: TGTGCCAGTAGTGCCTCAGGGGACGGCTATGGCTACACCTTC
D gene: NA; J gene: TRBJ2-7; clone size: few; V gene: TRBV3-1; CDR3 protein: CASSQEPAWGQYF; CDR3 DNA: TGTGCCAGCAGCCAAGAACCAGCCTGGGGGCAGTACTTC
D gene: NA; J gene: TRBJ2-1; clone size: NA; V gene: TRBV4-1; CDR3 protein: CASSQRVKVDEQFF; CDR3 DNA: TGCGCCAGCAGCCAGCGAGTAAAGGTCGATGAGCAGTTCTTC
D gene: NA; J gene: TRBJ2-7; clone size: NA; V gene: TRBV6-2/TRBV6-3; CDR3 protein: CASTPRRRSSYEQYF; CDR3 DNA: TGTGCCAGCACCCCGAGGAGGAGAAGCTCCTACGAGCAGTACTTC
D gene: NA; J gene: TRBJ1-4; clone size: NA; V gene: TRBV5-4; CDR3 protein: CASSLWNSEKLFF; CDR3 DNA: TGTGCCAGCAGCTTGTGGAACAGCGAAAAACTGTTTTTT
D gene: NA; J gene: TRBJ2-7; clone size: NA; V gene: TRBV7-6; CDR3 protein: CASSLGAGTIYEQYF; CDR3 DNA: TGTGCCAGCAGCCTCGGCGCGGGAACAATATACGAGCAGTACTTC
D gene: TRBD1; J gene: TRBJ1-6; clone size: NA; V gene: TRBV5-6; CDR3 protein: CASSAGTGGDSPLHF; CDR3 DNA: TGTGCCAGCAGCGCCGGGACAGGCGGGGATTCACCCCTCCACTTT
D gene: NA; J gene: TRBJ2-7; clone size: once; V gene: TRBV27; CDR3 protein: CASSFAGQIYEQYF; CDR3 DNA: TGTGCCAGCAGTTTCGCGGGACAAATCTACGAGCAGTACTTC
D gene: NA; J gene: TRBJ2-2; clone size: few; V gene: TRBV7-8; CDR3 protein: CASSLVLAANTGELFF; CDR3 DNA: TGTGCCAGCAGCTTAGTTCTAGCAGCGAACACCGGGGAGCTGTTTTTT
D gene: NA; J gene: TRBJ2-5; clone size: NA; V gene: TRBV12-3/TRBV12-4; CDR3 protein: CASSTGAGQETQYF; CDR3 DNA: TGTGCCAGCAGTACCGGAGCGGGCCAAGAGACCCAGTACTTC
D gene: NA; J gene: TRBJ1-6; clone size: few; V gene: TRBV7-2; CDR3 protein: CASSSNRVPRTNSPLHF; CDR3 DNA: TGTGCCAGCAGCTCAAACAGGGTACCCCGAACTAATTCACCCCTCCACTTT
D gene: TRBD2; J gene: TRBJ2-3; clone size: NA; V gene: TRBV20-1; CDR3 protein: CSARDRLAGVDTQYF; CDR3 DNA: TGCAGTGCTAGAGACCGACTAGCGGGGGTAGATACGCAGTATTTT
D gene: NA; J gene: TRBJ2-5; clone size: NA; V gene: TRBV27; CDR3 protein: CASSPVFGGGETQYF; CDR3 DNA: TGTGCCAGCAGCCCCGTGTTCGGGGGTGGCGAGACCCAGTACTTC
D gene: NA; J gene: TRBJ1-1; clone size: NA; V gene: TRBV5-4; CDR3 protein: CAGAIWLATEAFF; CDR3 DNA: TGTGCCGGCGCCATTTGGTTGGCCACTGAAGCTTTCTTT
D gene: TRBD1; J gene: TRBJ2-3; clone size: NA; V gene: TRBV7-4; CDR3 protein: CASSWTGRGNSNQPQYF; CDR3 DNA: TGTGCCAGCAGCTGGACAGGGAGAGGAAATAGCAATCAGCCCCAGTATTTT
D gene: NA; J gene: TRBJ1-5; clone size: NA; V gene: TRBV6-1; CDR3 protein: CASSEPELYSNQPQHF; CDR3 DNA: TGTGCCAGCAGTGAACCCGAGTTATATAGCAATCAGCCCCAGCATTTT
D gene: NA; J gene: TRBJ1-1; clone size: once; V gene: TRBV19; CDR3 protein: CASSTRNPMNTEAFF; CDR3 DNA: TGTGCCAGTAGTACCAGAAACCCCATGAACACTGAAGCTTTCTTT
D gene: NA; J gene: TRBJ2-1; clone size: NA; V gene: TRBV6-2/TRBV6-3; CDR3 protein: CASSYSKGNPYNEQFF; CDR3 DNA: TGTGCCAGCAGTTACTCGAAGGGGAACCCCTACAATGAGCAGTTCTTC
D gene: NA; J gene: TRBJ1-2; clone size: few; V gene: TRBV7-2; CDR3 protein: CASSLAGVGADGYTF; CDR3 DNA: TGTGCCAGCAGCTTAGCAGGGGTAGGGGCGGACGGCTACACCTTC
D gene: NA; J gene: TRBJ2-4; clone size: few; V gene: TRBV12-3/TRBV12-4; CDR3 protein: CASSLLGTVLYF; CDR3 DNA: TGTGCCAGCAGTCTCCTGGGGACCGTTTTGTACTTC
D gene: NA; J gene: TRBJ2-1; clone size: NA; V gene: TRBV7-2; CDR3 protein: CASSTRGSSYNEQFF; CDR3 DNA: TGTGCCAGCAGCACGCGAGGGAGCTCCTACAATGAGCAGTTCTTC
D gene: NA; J gene: TRBJ1-1; clone size: NA; V gene: TRBV6-5; CDR3 protein: CASIFSPGVTEAFF; CDR3 DNA: TGTGCCAGCATTTTTTCCCCCGGTGTCACTGAAGCTTTCTTT
D gene: TRBD2; J gene: TRBJ2-3; clone size: few; V gene: TRBV6-1; CDR3 protein: CASSGPPGGSTDTQYF; CDR3 DNA: TGTGCCAGCAGTGGGCCCCCCGGGGGGAGCACAGATACGCAGTATTTT
D gene: TRBD1; J gene: TRBJ1-1; clone size: NA; V gene: TRBV7-2; CDR3 protein: CASSSKGATRNTEAFF; CDR3 DNA: TGTGCCAGCAGTTCTAAGGGGGCAACAAGGAACACTGAAGCTTTCTTT
D gene: NA; J gene: TRBJ1-1; clone size: NA; V gene: TRBV25-1; CDR3 protein: CASSPTGPGKTEAFF; CDR3 DNA: TGTGCCAGCAGTCCCACAGGACCCGGCAAGACTGAAGCTTTCTTT
D gene: NA; J gene: TRBJ2-7; clone size: few; V gene: TRBV2; CDR3 protein: CASSEDPGSYEQYF; CDR3 DNA: TGTGCCAGCAGTGAAGACCCAGGGTCCTACGAGCAGTACTTC
D gene: TRBD1; J gene: TRBJ1-6; clone size: few; V gene: TRBV6-6; CDR3 protein: CASGQDAYNSPLHF; CDR3 DNA: TGTGCCAGCGGACAGGACGCCTATAATTCACCCCTCCACTTT
D gene: NA; J gene: TRBJ1-1; clone size: NA; V gene: TRBV20-1; CDR3 protein: CSVSGNTEAFF; CDR3 DNA: TGCAGTGTCTCGGGGAACACTGAAGCTTTCTTT
D gene: TRBD1; J gene: TRBJ2-1; clone size: NA; V gene: TRBV7-8; CDR3 protein: CASSPRGDRVRNEQFF; CDR3 DNA: TGTGCCAGCAGCCCTCGAGGGGACAGGGTTCGGAATGAGCAGTTCTTC
D gene: NA; J gene: TRBJ1-2; clone size: NA; V gene: TRBV4-1; CDR3 protein: CASSQDSGLGGYTF; CDR3 DNA: TGCGCCAGCAGCCAAGATTCGGGGTTGGGAGGCTACACCTTC
D gene: TRBD1; J gene: TRBJ1-6; clone size: few; V gene: TRBV28; CDR3 protein: CASTQGVARPLHF; CDR3 DNA: TGTGCCAGCACCCAGGGGGTTGCCCGACCCCTCCACTTT
D gene: NA; J gene: TRBJ2-2; clone size: few; V gene: TRBV11-2; CDR3 protein: CASSLRGSNTGELFF; CDR3 DNA: TGTGCCAGCAGCTTAAGGGGATCGAACACCGGGGAGCTGTTTTTT
D gene: TRBD2; J gene: TRBJ2-7; clone size: NA; V gene: TRBV7-2; CDR3 protein: CASSLLAGGPGEKYF; CDR3 DNA: TGTGCCAGCAGCTTATTAGCGGGAGGGCCGGGTGAGAAGTACTTC
D gene: TRBD1; J gene: TRBJ2-7; clone size: NA; V gene: TRBV27; CDR3 protein: CASSSGQAINEQYF; CDR3 DNA: TGTGCCAGCAGTTCTGGACAGGCAATTAACGAGCAGTACTTC
D gene: NA; J gene: TRBJ2-7; clone size: NA; V gene: TRBV10-3; CDR3 protein: CAISDRQGGYEQYF; CDR3 DNA: TGTGCCATCAGTGACCGGCAGGGGGGTTACGAGCAGTACTTC
D gene: NA; J gene: TRBJ2-2; clone size: NA; V gene: TRBV19; CDR3 protein: CASRGKLRTAMNTGELFF; CDR3 DNA: TGTGCCAGTAGGGGAAAATTAAGGACAGCTATGAACACCGGGGAGCTGTTTTTT
D gene: NA; J gene: TRBJ2-2; clone size: NA; V gene: TRBV5-1; CDR3 protein: CASSLSAGGGTSGELFF; CDR3 DNA: TGTGCCAGCAGCTTGTCGGCAGGGGGAGGAACCTCCGGGGAGCTGTTTTTT
D gene: TRBD2; J gene: TRBJ2-1; clone size: NA; V gene: TRBV3-1; CDR3 protein: CASRTWTRIRFYNEQFF; CDR3 DNA: TGTGCCAGCAGGACCTGGACTAGGATCCGGTTTTACAATGAGCAGTTCTTC
D gene: TRBD2; J gene: TRBJ2-7; clone size: few; V gene: TRBV5-4; CDR3 protein: CASSWEGYEQYF; CDR3 DNA: TGTGCCAGCAGCTGGGAGGGGTACGAGCAGTACTTC
D gene: NA; J gene: TRBJ2-1; clone size: NA; V gene: TRBV10-3; CDR3 protein: CAISEGTGYNEQFF; CDR3 DNA: TGTGCCATCAGTGAGGGAACAGGGTACAATGAGCAGTTCTTC
D gene: NA; J gene: TRBJ1-5; clone size: few; V gene: TRBV19; CDR3 protein: CASGQNQPQHF; CDR3 DNA: TGTGCCAGTGGACAAAATCAGCCCCAGCATTTT
D gene: NA; J gene: TRBJ2-3; clone size: NA; V gene: TRBV7-2; CDR3 protein: CASRVLTDTQYF; CDR3 DNA: TGTGCCAGCAGAGTCCTGACTGATACGCAGTATTTT
D gene: TRBD2; J gene: TRBJ2-3; clone size: NA; V gene: TRBV29-1; CDR3 protein: CSVGRGAGGTDTQYF; CDR3 DNA: TGCAGCGTTGGACGTGGAGCGGGAGGCACAGATACGCAGTATTTT
D gene: TRBD2; J gene: TRBJ2-7; clone size: NA; V gene: TRBV15; CDR3 protein: CATSRVISGPYEQYF; CDR3 DNA: TGTGCCACCAGCAGAGTGATTAGCGGGCCCTACGAGCAGTACTTC
D gene: NA; J gene: TRBJ2-7; clone size: NA; V gene: TRBV24-1; CDR3 protein: CATRNDSRYEQYF; CDR3 DNA: TGTGCCACCAGGAACGACAGCCGCTACGAGCAGTACTTC
D gene: TRBD1; J gene: TRBJ1-1; clone size: many; V gene: TRBV7-2; CDR3 protein: CASSVRDSVNTEAFF; CDR3 DNA: TGTGCCAGCAGCGTCCGGGACAGCGTGAACACTGAAGCTTTCTTT
D gene: NA; J gene: TRBJ1-1; clone size: NA; V gene: TRBV6-6; CDR3 protein: CASSYSSQVLGEAFF; CDR3 DNA: TGTGCCAGCAGTTACTCTTCACAGGTTCTTGGTGAAGCTTTCTTT
D gene: NA; J gene: TRBJ2-3; clone size: NA; V gene: TRBV12-3/TRBV12-4; CDR3 protein: CASSLGRKTQYF; CDR3 DNA: TGTGCCAGCAGTTTAGGTAGAAAGACGCAGTATTTT
D gene: NA; J gene: TRBJ2-7; clone size: few; V gene: TRBV7-8; CDR3 protein: CASSPRSGWGYEQYF; CDR3 DNA: TGTGCCAGCAGCCCGAGGAGCGGGTGGGGCTACGAGCAGTACTTC
D gene: TRBD2; J gene: TRBJ2-1; clone size: few; V gene: TRBV20-1; CDR3 protein: CSAKGTSGRGYNEQFF; CDR3 DNA: TGCAGTGCTAAGGGGACTAGCGGGAGGGGCTACAATGAGCAGTTCTTC
D gene: NA; J gene: TRBJ2-5; clone size: NA; V gene: TRBV7-2; CDR3 protein: CASSRKFQETQYF; CDR3 DNA: TGTGCCAGCAGCCGAAAATTCCAAGAGACCCAGTACTTC
D gene: NA; J gene: TRBJ2-4; clone size: few; V gene: TRBV18; CDR3 protein: CASAGGPAKNIQYF; CDR3 DNA: TGTGCCAGCGCTGGGGGCCCAGCCAAAAACATTCAGTACTTC
D gene: TRBD2; J gene: TRBJ2-1; clone size: NA; V gene: TRBV7-6; CDR3 protein: CASSLFGGSRDEQFF; CDR3 DNA: TGTGCCAGCAGCTTATTTGGCGGGAGTAGGGATGAGCAGTTCTTC
D gene: NA; J gene: TRBJ1-5; clone size: few; V gene: TRBV6-1; CDR3 protein: CASSEGSGSPRPQHF; CDR3 DNA: TGTGCCAGCAGTGAAGGTTCGGGCAGCCCGAGGCCCCAGCATTTT
D gene: TRBD2; J gene: TRBJ2-1; clone size: few; V gene: TRBV7-9; CDR3 protein: CASSPKWREFKNEQFF; CDR3 DNA: TGTGCCAGCAGCCCTAAATGGCGGGAGTTTAAGAATGAGCAGTTCTTC
D gene: NA; J gene: TRBJ2-5; clone size: few; V gene: TRBV23-1; CDR3 protein: CASSQGQGGETQYF; CDR3 DNA: TGCGCCAGCAGTCAAGGACAGGGAGGGGAGACCCAGTACTTC
D gene: NA; J gene: TRBJ2-1; clone size: NA; V gene: TRBV7-6; CDR3 protein: CASSSPGFAYNEQFF; CDR3 DNA: TGTGCCAGCAGCTCCCCGGGTTTTGCATACAATGAGCAGTTCTTC
D gene: NA; J gene: TRBJ2-6; clone size: NA; V gene: TRBV2; CDR3 protein: CASSEKVGWSGANVLTF; CDR3 DNA: TGTGCCAGCAGTGAAAAGGTGGGCTGGTCTGGGGCCAACGTCCTGACTTTC
D gene: NA; J gene: TRBJ2-7; clone size: NA; V gene: TRBV2; CDR3 protein: CATTPGPNYEQYF; CDR3 DNA: TGTGCCACCACTCCGGGCCCCAATTACGAGCAGTACTTC
D gene: NA; J gene: TRBJ2-3; clone size: NA; V gene: TRBV6-2/TRBV6-3; CDR3 protein: CASSYWASGTDTQYF; CDR3 DNA: TGTGCCAGCAGTTACTGGGCTAGCGGCACAGATACGCAGTATTTT